The rows below give T cell receptor beta chains drawn from one sample of a study of T cell clusters in autoimmune cytopenias. With the multiplex PCR reads reprocessed, TCRdb shows one record per CDR3 protein and no DNA. This sample's table reports approximately 7,600 distinct CDR3 sequences. The sequencing input was peripheral blood. The receptors derive from a human donor with an autoimmune cytopenia or autoimmune hepatitis (not recorded which). Both conserved end residues are part of each CDR3. Some rows mark clone size as missing; the rest say once, few, many or name a class of expanded clone.

clone size	V gene	J gene	CDR3 protein
medium-sized	TRBV7-2	TRBJ1-2	CASSLAPPGTGIAGYTF
medium-sized	TRBV7-9	TRBJ2-3	CASNQGAQDTQYF
medium-sized	TRBV30	TRBJ1-2	CAWSVHDVGTGRGYTF
medium-sized	TRBV6-5	TRBJ2-6	CASSLYSGANVLTF
NA	TRBV20-1	TRBJ1-4	CSARVGSEKLFF
NA	TRBV12-3/TRBV12-4	TRBJ2-4	CASSLEAGVAKNIQYF
NA	TRBV12-3/TRBV12-4	TRBJ1-2	CASSSPGQGVIYGYTF
medium-sized	TRBV14	TRBJ2-7	CASSQEGVRGPLEQYF
NA	TRBV12-3/TRBV12-4	TRBJ1-2	CASSNDRNYGYTF
medium-sized	TRBV18	TRBJ2-5	CASHRGGEETQYF
medium-sized	TRBV19	TRBJ2-2	CAASDSRGGGHFYTGELFF
medium-sized	TRBV20-1	TRBJ1-2	CSAQVGQVSYGYTF
medium-sized	TRBV7-2	TRBJ2-3	CASRAGDYTQYF
NA	TRBV5-6	TRBJ2-5	CASRLLGLAGRHEETQYF
medium-sized	TRBV6-2/TRBV6-3	TRBJ2-5	CASSIGRAMYQETQYF
NA	TRBV19	TRBJ1-5	CASSTGRGQGVWNQPQHF
NA	TRBV27	TRBJ2-7	CASSPWTSGSSYEQYF
NA	TRBV20-1	TRBJ1-1	CSAPAGYMNTEAFF
NA	TRBV7-2	TRBJ1-2	CASSLAVSRPGNLGGYTF
medium-sized	TRBV12-3/TRBV12-4	TRBJ1-2	CASSRGTDGYTF
NA	TRBV20-1	TRBJ1-6	CSAPGRNNSPLHF
medium-sized	TRBV6-5	TRBJ2-5	CASRTGKETQYF
medium-sized	TRBV19	TRBJ2-3	CATKSRIDTQYF
medium-sized	TRBV24-1	TRBJ2-2	CATRTSGSSGELFF
NA	TRBV7-2	TRBJ1-2	CASSPGWYGYTF
NA	TRBV12-3/TRBV12-4	TRBJ2-1	CASSWAGGPDSYNEQFF
NA	TRBV5-1	TRBJ1-1	CASSLLRGNTEAFF
medium-sized	TRBV7-6	TRBJ1-3	CASSLRDSHSGNTIYF
NA	TRBV18	TRBJ2-3	CASSPGSTDTQYF
medium-sized	TRBV6-4	TRBJ1-2	CASSAAGFGYTF
NA	TRBV5-4	TRBJ2-1	CASSLEAGGPYNEQFF
NA	TRBV5-4	TRBJ2-2	CASSQASGRGTGELFF
medium-sized	TRBV29-1	TRBJ2-5	CSVARGETQYF
medium-sized	TRBV30	TRBJ1-6	CAWTLLDGHSPLHF
medium-sized	TRBV5-6	TRBJ2-5	CASSRGTGKTQYF
NA	TRBV19	TRBJ1-5	CASSTTGGLYSNQPQHF
NA	TRBV6-1	TRBJ2-5	CATRQRVGIETQYF
medium-sized	TRBV19	TRBJ2-1	CASSIHRAEQFF
medium-sized	TRBV5-6	TRBJ2-2	CASSIQGSTGELFF
medium-sized	TRBV19	TRBJ1-1	CASIEGGANTEAFF
medium-sized	TRBV20-1	TRBJ2-5	CSARDGRGQETQYF
NA	TRBV30	TRBJ2-5	CAWSSGGNLETQYF
NA	TRBV7-9	TRBJ2-2	CASSPGVGALAGELFF
medium-sized	TRBV28	TRBJ1-1	CASSSTGGENTEAFF
medium-sized	TRBV10-3	TRBJ2-3	CAISDGTGEDTQYF
NA	TRBV6-1	TRBJ1-2	CATQMGQSIEGYTF
medium-sized	TRBV18	TRBJ2-7	CASSPPGQNYEQYF
medium-sized	TRBV6-1	TRBJ1-6	CASSESSYNSPLHF
medium-sized	TRBV30	TRBJ1-5	CAYRDRGRGGRPQHF
NA	TRBV7-2	TRBJ2-1	CASSSMPGTSGKNEQFF